Listed below are T cell receptor beta chains from one sample, sequenced in a study of human T cells and chemical hapten exposure. TCRdb redid the calling of the RACE reads with MiXCR, one entry per CDR3 protein. The repertoire holds roughly 140,000 distinct CDR3 sequences, about 11% seen once, with roughly 1.4% in the top ten. The specimen comprised whole blood, sampled in connection with sensitization to the hapten diphenylcyclopropenone (DPC). These receptors all stem from a woman aged 45-59 years with alopecia areata. Some clones in this sample may be carry-over from other donors' samples. Each CDR3 is given with its conserved first and last residue. The order of the fields is J gene, clone size, D gene, V gene, CDR3 DNA, CDR3 protein. The D gene is left open where the match is weak. Some rows have no size entry. The others give once, few or many, or a class for an expanded clone.

J: TRBJ2-7; size: NA; D: TRBD2; V: TRBV15; DNA: TGTGCCACCAGCACTCACAGCGGGGCTGGGTCCTACGAGCAGTACTTC; CDR3: CATSTHSGAGSYEQYF
J: TRBJ2-5; size: few; D: NA; V: TRBV6-2/TRBV6-3; DNA: TGTGCCAGCAGTCACCAAGAGACCCAGTACTTC; CDR3: CASSHQETQYF
J: TRBJ2-1; size: few; D: TRBD2; V: TRBV6-5; DNA: TGTGCCAGCAGTTATATAGCGGGAGGAGGCGAGCAGTTCTTC; CDR3: CASSYIAGGGEQFF
J: TRBJ1-1; size: many; D: NA; V: TRBV7-3; DNA: TGTGCCAGCAAGGGTGGCTCTAACACTGAAGCTTTCTTT; CDR3: CASKGGSNTEAFF
J: TRBJ2-5; size: many; D: TRBD2; V: TRBV11-2; DNA: TGTGCCAGCAGCCCCCAGCTAGCGGGAGGGGCAGAGACCCAGTACTTC; CDR3: CASSPQLAGGAETQYF
J: TRBJ1-2; size: NA; D: TRBD1; V: TRBV2; DNA: TGTGCCAGCAGTCGAGACACAGGGGGGGACGGCTACACCTTC; CDR3: CASSRDTGGDGYTF
J: TRBJ1-4; size: few; D: TRBD1; V: TRBV5-1; DNA: TGCGCCAGCAGCCCGACAGGGGGCAATGAAAAACTGTTTTTT; CDR3: CASSPTGGNEKLFF
J: TRBJ2-7; size: many; D: TRBD2; V: TRBV7-2; DNA: TGTGCCAGCAGCCCTAGGACTAGCAGAGAGCAGTACTTC; CDR3: CASSPRTSREQYF
J: TRBJ2-2; size: few; D: TRBD1; V: TRBV6-5; DNA: TGTGCCAGCAGCCGGACAGGGTCGACGGGCCGGGAGCTGTTTTTT; CDR3: CASSRTGSTGRELFF
J: TRBJ1-5; size: many; D: NA; V: TRBV20-1; DNA: TGCAGTGCTAGAGCACCCAATCAGCCCCAGCATTTT; CDR3: CSARAPNQPQHF
J: TRBJ1-6; size: few; D: TRBD1; V: TRBV5-4; DNA: TGTGCCAGCAGCCTCAGGATGGGACAGAATTCACCCCTCCACTTT; CDR3: CASSLRMGQNSPLHF
J: TRBJ1-4; size: many; D: NA; V: TRBV6-6; DNA: TGTGCCAGCAGTTCTCCAGGGTGGGGTGAAAAACTGTTTTTT; CDR3: CASSSPGWGEKLFF
J: TRBJ1-3; size: many; D: NA; V: TRBV4-3; DNA: TGCGCCAGCAGCCAAACCAGGGTTAGAAACACCATATATTTT; CDR3: CASSQTRVRNTIYF
J: TRBJ2-3; size: NA; D: TRBD2; V: TRBV2; DNA: TGTGCCAGCAGGGGCCGGACTAGCGGGAACACAGATACGCAGTATTTT; CDR3: CASRGRTSGNTDTQYF
J: TRBJ2-5; size: few; D: NA; V: TRBV20-1; DNA: TGCAGTGCAGGCCCGGAGGAGACCCAGTACTTC; CDR3: CSAGPEETQYF
J: TRBJ2-1; size: few; D: TRBD2; V: TRBV5-1; DNA: TGCGCCAGCAGCTTGTTGGCTAGCGGGCGTAACAATGAGCAGTTCTTC; CDR3: CASSLLASGRNNEQFF
J: TRBJ1-3; size: few; D: NA; V: TRBV29-1; DNA: TGCAGCGTCCTCTCTGGAAACACCATATATTTT; CDR3: CSVLSGNTIYF
J: TRBJ2-1; size: many; D: NA; V: TRBV3-1; DNA: TGTGCCAGCACAGGAGGTAATGAGCAGTTCTTC; CDR3: CASTGGNEQFF
J: TRBJ2-5; size: few; D: TRBD2; V: TRBV9; DNA: TGTGCCAGCAGCCCAGGTTCAGCGGGAGTTGGGGAGACCCAGTACTTC; CDR3: CASSPGSAGVGETQYF
J: TRBJ1-1; size: NA; D: TRBD1; V: TRBV6-5; DNA: TGTGCCAGCAGTACTGGTCCGGGACAGGGTAGCGCTGAAGCTTTCTTT; CDR3: CASSTGPGQGSAEAFF
J: TRBJ2-4; size: many; D: NA; V: TRBV19; DNA: TGTGCCAGTAGTACCAGGGACATGCCTTGGGACATTCAGTACTTC; CDR3: CASSTRDMPWDIQYF
J: TRBJ2-1; size: NA; D: TRBD2; V: TRBV28; DNA: TGTGTCAGTTGGGCTCGGGGACTAGCGGGAGGAGGGCAGTTCTTC; CDR3: CVSWARGLAGGGQFF
J: TRBJ2-5; size: many; D: TRBD1; V: TRBV7-2; DNA: TGTGCCAGCAGCTTACCGACAGGGATTAGTGAGACCCAGTACTTC; CDR3: CASSLPTGISETQYF
J: TRBJ2-3; size: many; D: TRBD2; V: TRBV12-3/TRBV12-4; DNA: TGTGCCAGCAGCCCTGAGGGGGCGGGAGGGCCTAAAGATACGCAGTATTTT; CDR3: CASSPEGAGGPKDTQYF
J: TRBJ2-3; size: NA; D: TRBD1; V: TRBV29-1; DNA: TGCAGCGTTGCTAGGGACAGAACCACAGATACGCAGTATTTT; CDR3: CSVARDRTTDTQYF
J: TRBJ2-7; size: NA; D: TRBD1; V: TRBV6-1; DNA: TGTGCCAGCAGTGAAGCGCTCGACAGGGGGCAAGCGGACTACGAGCAGTACTTC; CDR3: CASSEALDRGQADYEQYF
J: TRBJ2-1; size: few; D: TRBD1; V: TRBV20-1; DNA: TGCAGTGCCCAGGACAGGACGCACAAGTACAATGAGCAGTTCTTC; CDR3: CSAQDRTHKYNEQFF
J: TRBJ2-1; size: many; D: TRBD2; V: TRBV10-2; DNA: TGCGCCAGCAGTGAGGATACTTATAGCGGGAGCCTACGGTTCTTC; CDR3: CASSEDTYSGSLRFF
J: TRBJ2-5; size: few; D: TRBD2; V: TRBV28; DNA: TGTGCCAGCAGTTCCACCTCGGGACTAGCGGGAGGGCCTGGGGAGACCCAGTACTTC; CDR3: CASSSTSGLAGGPGETQYF
J: TRBJ2-5; size: many; D: TRBD2; V: TRBV20-1; DNA: TGCAGTGCTAGAGATCGGGGACTACCACAAGAGACCCAGTACTTC; CDR3: CSARDRGLPQETQYF
J: TRBJ2-7; size: few; D: NA; V: TRBV6-2/TRBV6-3; DNA: TGTGCCAGCAGAAGGACGGGCACCTACGAGCAGTACTTC; CDR3: CASRRTGTYEQYF
J: TRBJ1-4; size: many; D: NA; V: TRBV29-1; DNA: TGCAGCGCGGGGACGGGTAATGAAAAACTGTTTTTT; CDR3: CSAGTGNEKLFF
J: TRBJ1-6; size: NA; D: TRBD1; V: TRBV28; DNA: TGTGCCAGCAGTGCCGGGACAGGGGTTAAGAATTCACCCCTCCACTTT; CDR3: CASSAGTGVKNSPLHF
J: TRBJ2-4; size: NA; D: NA; V: TRBV2; DNA: TGTGCCAGCAGCCAGGGGGGGGTCGCCAAAAACATTCAGTACTTC; CDR3: CASSQGGVAKNIQYF
J: TRBJ2-1; size: few; D: NA; V: TRBV7-2; DNA: TGTGCCAGCAGCAAAACGATCGGTGAGGGGTTCTTC; CDR3: CASSKTIGEGFF
J: TRBJ1-1; size: few; D: NA; V: TRBV18; DNA: TGTGCCAGCTCAGCCGGACACCAGAACACTGAAGCTTTCTTT; CDR3: CASSAGHQNTEAFF
J: TRBJ1-2; size: many; D: NA; V: TRBV30; DNA: TGTGCCTGGAGTGTACTAGGCAGCTACTATGGCTACACCTTC; CDR3: CAWSVLGSYYGYTF
J: TRBJ2-3; size: many; D: NA; V: TRBV10-1; DNA: TGCGCCAGCAGTGAGTCCGCCGGGCCCGATACGCAGTATTTT; CDR3: CASSESAGPDTQYF
J: TRBJ1-1; size: NA; D: NA; V: TRBV5-1; DNA: TGCGCCAGCAGCTCGGGGAACACTGAAGCTTTCTTT; CDR3: CASSSGNTEAFF
J: TRBJ1-3; size: many; D: NA; V: TRBV4-3; DNA: TGCGCCAGCAGCCAAGTAGGGGGGAGCTCTGGAAACACCATATATTTT; CDR3: CASSQVGGSSGNTIYF
J: TRBJ2-1; size: few; D: NA; V: TRBV7-3; DNA: TGTGCCAGCAGCTTAATGGCGGGACAAAGCCTACCGAGCTCCTACAATGAGCAGTTCTTC; CDR3: CASSLMAGQSLPSSYNEQFF
J: TRBJ1-5; size: NA; D: NA; V: TRBV3-1; DNA: TGTGCCAGCAGCCGGCGACGGGAAGATCAGCCCCAGCATTTT; CDR3: CASSRRREDQPQHF
J: TRBJ2-7; size: NA; D: TRBD2; V: TRBV19; DNA: TGTGCCAGTAGTATCGACCCCCGGGCTAGCGGGCAAAGCTCCTACGAGCAGTACTTC; CDR3: CASSIDPRASGQSSYEQYF
J: TRBJ2-1; size: many; D: TRBD2; V: TRBV7-9; DNA: TGTGCCAGCAGCTTAGCTGGGACTAGCGGAACCTACAATGAGCAGTTCTTC; CDR3: CASSLAGTSGTYNEQFF
J: TRBJ1-4; size: few; D: TRBD1; V: TRBV7-2; DNA: TGTGCCAGCAGCTTAGGAGTGGGGACAGCTAATGAAAAACTGTTTTTT; CDR3: CASSLGVGTANEKLFF
J: TRBJ2-7; size: few; D: NA; V: TRBV20-1; DNA: TGCAGTGCACGAACCTCGTGGCCACCTGACGAGCAGTACTTC; CDR3: CSARTSWPPDEQYF
J: TRBJ2-1; size: NA; D: NA; V: TRBV24-1; DNA: TGTGCCACCCGTGGCACCCCCTACAATGAGCAGTTCTTC; CDR3: CATRGTPYNEQFF
J: TRBJ2-1; size: few; D: TRBD1; V: TRBV2; DNA: TGTGCCAGACAGGGGGCGTATGATGAGCAGTTCTTC; CDR3: CARQGAYDEQFF